This T cell receptor (beta chain) was captured by sequencing in a study of CD8+CD57+ T cells in acquired aplastic anemia (dated by TCRdb to about 2018). Describing the broader study: DNA extracted from sorted CD4+ and CD8+ cells had a mean of about 3.2 ug, with a range of roughly 0.17 to 27.4 ug. CD8+CD57+ expansion was defined as a frequency above the mean frequency observed in healthy subjects.

TCR beta VDJ combination and CDR3 sequence profiling used genomic DNA as the template. An Illumina HiSeq 2000 was used for TCR repertoire sequencing. In the source study's methods: Repertoire assessment relied on Simpson's diversity index, CDR3 size and DJ length profiles, and TRBV/TRBJ rearrangement plots. The most abundant DNA sequence in the deep sequencing data was defined as the immunodominant clone. CDR3 amino acid sequences were screened for sharing across subjects and were compared with published repertoires and the VDJdb database. The public reads were reprocessed in TCRdb via fastp at Q25 and MiXCR, keeping in-frame beta chains. Every CDR3 protein is listed once, alongside the most common genes and DNA of its rows. In this record, the V and J calls reflect TCRdb's handling and not the investigators' own analysis. The table for this sample lists under 250,000 distinct CDR3 sequences; around half of them were counted only once. 7.8% of the sample is held by the ten biggest clonotypes.

The patients picked for sequencing were ones in whom flow cytometry had shown an expansion of CD8+CD57+ cells. All patients had severe acquired aplastic anemia diagnosed by International Study of Aplastic Anemia and Agranulocytosis and Camitta criteria. At the time blood was sampled, none of the patients had received any therapy. In the study, sorted CD4+ and CD8+ blood T cells from patients with severe aplastic anemia and from healthy subjects underwent deep sequencing of TCR repertoires. In the USA, patient enrollment took place under clinicaltrials.gov protocols 00001620, 01623167, 00001397, 00071045, 00081523 and 00961064. Ficoll-Paque density gradient centrifugation was used to isolate peripheral blood mononuclear cells. Before DNA was extracted, CD4+ and CD8+ T cells were sorted using either FACS or magnetic beads. The CDR3 runs 16 amino acids, cysteine and phenylalanine included. Only the CDR3 portion is preserved as DNA: 48 bases, with reading frame beginning at the first base. Via the germline V gene (reference sequence), CDR1 is MNHEY and CDR2 SMNVEV. Between the V and J ends, shortened by 6 bases and 4 bases respectively, the junction contains 19 bases.

The study at large found these results: Twenty-nine CD8+ CDR3 sequences were found to be shared between patients and controls, but these sequences appeared to be highly expressed in patients and within the immunodominant clones of the patients. Patients and healthy controls showed no significant difference in CD8+ Simpson's diversity (P=0.060).

For this clonotype: Its target antigen remains unknown. No base qualities exist here, and no much larger clone lies one base off it.

This receptor chain uses TRBV27 and TRBJ1-5; the D gene is perhaps TRBD1, from 6 matching bases. The TCR sequence derives from a human donor with aplastic anemia. The specimen was sorted CD4+, CD8+, or CD8+CD57+ T cells (not recorded which) from PBMCs. The nucleotide sequence is TGTGCCAGCAGCCCCTTGGGGCAGGGGATAAATCAGCCCCAGCATTTT. Its translation reads: CASSPLGQGINQPQHF.